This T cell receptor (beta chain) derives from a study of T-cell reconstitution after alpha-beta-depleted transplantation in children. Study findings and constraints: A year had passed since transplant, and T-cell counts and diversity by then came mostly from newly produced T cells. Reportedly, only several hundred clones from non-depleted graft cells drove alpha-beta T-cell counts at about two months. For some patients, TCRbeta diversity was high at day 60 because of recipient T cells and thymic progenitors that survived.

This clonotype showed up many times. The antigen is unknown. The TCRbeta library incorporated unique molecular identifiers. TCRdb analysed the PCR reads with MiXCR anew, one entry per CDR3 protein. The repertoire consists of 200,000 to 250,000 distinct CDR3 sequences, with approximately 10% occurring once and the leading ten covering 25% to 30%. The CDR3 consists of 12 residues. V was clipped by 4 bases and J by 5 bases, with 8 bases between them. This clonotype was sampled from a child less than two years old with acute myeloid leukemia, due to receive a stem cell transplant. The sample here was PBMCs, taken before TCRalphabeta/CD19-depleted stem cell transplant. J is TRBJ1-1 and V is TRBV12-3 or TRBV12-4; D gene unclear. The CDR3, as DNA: TGTGCCAGCAGTTCCCAAGAAACTGAAGCTTTCTTT. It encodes CASSSQETEAFF.